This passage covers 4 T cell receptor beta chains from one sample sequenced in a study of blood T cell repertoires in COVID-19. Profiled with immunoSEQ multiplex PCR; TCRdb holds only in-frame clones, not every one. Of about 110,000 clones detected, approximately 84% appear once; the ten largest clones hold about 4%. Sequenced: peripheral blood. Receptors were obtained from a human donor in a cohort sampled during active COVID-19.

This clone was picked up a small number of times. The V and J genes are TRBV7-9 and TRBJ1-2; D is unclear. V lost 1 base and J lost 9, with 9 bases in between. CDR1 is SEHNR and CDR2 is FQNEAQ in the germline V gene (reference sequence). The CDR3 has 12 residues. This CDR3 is CASSLGSERYTF. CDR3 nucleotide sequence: TGTGCCAGCAGCTTAGGGTCGGAGCGCTACACCTTC.

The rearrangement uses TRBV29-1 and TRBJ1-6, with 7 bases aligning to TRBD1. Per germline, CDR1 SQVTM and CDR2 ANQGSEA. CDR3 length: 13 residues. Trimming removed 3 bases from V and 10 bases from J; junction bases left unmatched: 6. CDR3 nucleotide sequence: TGCAGCGTTGAGACAGGGCTTCCCTCACCCCTCCACTTT. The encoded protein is CSVETGLPSPLHF.

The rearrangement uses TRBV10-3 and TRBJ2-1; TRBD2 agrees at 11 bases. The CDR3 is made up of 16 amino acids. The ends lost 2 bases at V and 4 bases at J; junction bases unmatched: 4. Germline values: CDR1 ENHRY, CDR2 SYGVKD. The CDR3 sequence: CAISEPTSGKYNEQFF. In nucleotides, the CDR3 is TGTGCCATCAGTGAGCCGACTAGCGGGAAATACAATGAGCAGTTCTTC.

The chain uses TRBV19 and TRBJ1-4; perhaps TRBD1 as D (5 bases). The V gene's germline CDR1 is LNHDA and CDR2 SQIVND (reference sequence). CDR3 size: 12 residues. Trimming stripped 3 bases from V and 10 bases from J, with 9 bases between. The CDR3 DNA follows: TGTGCCAGTAGTATCCTCGGGGGAAAACTGTTTTTT. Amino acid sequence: CASSILGGKLFF.